A single sample is the source of the 14 T cell receptor beta chains below, sequenced in a study of T-cell memory formation after mild COVID-19. Each CDR3 protein is one row after TCRdb ran MiXCR on the 5' RACE reads. The table records under 350,000 distinct CDR3 sequences, roughly 16% of them present only once. What was sequenced was PBMCs or a T cell subset sorted from them (not recorded which). Receptors were obtained from a man aged 18 to 30 who had mild COVID-19 (a few samples of this study predate the infection). Cell type and time point are not known.

The gene calls are TRBV2 and TRBJ1-1; D is unresolved. Trimming cost V 4 bases and J 9 bases, with 9 bases left between them. The CDR3 length is 11 residues. The germline V gene encodes CDR1 SNHLY and CDR2 FYNNEI. The CDR3 DNA reads TGTGCCAGCAGTGCCGGCCGTCAAGCTTTCTTT. This codes for CASSAGRQAFF.

The chain is built from TRBV9 and TRBJ1-6, with D possibly being TRBD1 (5 bases). Germline CDR1 and CDR2: SGDLS and YYNGEE. V was pared by 4 bases and J by 7 bases, with 12 bases between. CDR3 length: 14 residues. The CDR3 reads CASSPGEPNSPLHF. The CDR3 coding sequence is TGTGCCAGCAGCCCGGGGGAGCCCAATTCACCCCTCCACTTT.

This clonotype showed up many times. The chain combines TRBV5-1 with TRBJ2-3; D perhaps matches TRBD2 (5 bases). Per germline, CDR1 SGHRS and CDR2 YFSETQ. V was shortened by 4 bases and J by 2 bases, with 23 bases between the two germline ends. The CDR3 sequence is 18 residues long. The CDR3 protein is CASSPRSGWRLITDTQYF. DNA of the CDR3: TGCGCCAGCAGCCCTCGATCTGGGTGGAGGCTTATCACAGATACGCAGTATTTT. Full variable domain (rest looked up from reference TRBV5-1 and TRBJ2-3): KAGVTQTPRYLIKTRGQQVTLSCSPISGHRSVSWYQQTPGQGLQFLFEYFSETQRNKGNFPGRFSGRQFSNSRSEMNVSTLELGDSALYLCASSPRSGWRLITDTQYFGPGTRLTVL.

The sample holds a few counts of this clonotype. V and J are TRBV15 and TRBJ2-1; possibly TRBD2 for D (5 bases). Germline CDR1 and CDR2: LNHNV and YYDKDF (reference sequence). Between the trimmed V and J ends, which lost 3 bases and 2 bases, there was a span of 11 bases. The CDR3 is 15 amino acids. This chain's CDR3 is CATSSEGPPYNEQFF. The CDR3 DNA reads TGTGCCACCAGCAGCGAGGGTCCCCCCTACAATGAGCAGTTCTTC.

The chain uses TRBV4-1 and TRBJ1-1; D is uncertain. Trimming took off 3 bases at V and 11 bases at J, with 13 bases between the two ends. The CDR3 consists of 12 residues. In germline, CDR1 is MGHRA, CDR2 YSYEKL. The CDR3 DNA reads TGCGCCAGCAGCCATTTGGGAGGGCTGGCTTTCTTT. Translated: CASSHLGGLAFF.

The chain has TRBV12-3 or TRBV12-4 and TRBJ2-5; 12 nucleotides agree with TRBD2. This CDR3 contains 14 residues. The trim removed 6 bases at V and 11 bases at J, leaving 10 bases unmatched. The CDR3 is CASRRLAGDRTQYF. The CDR3 nucleotides read TGTGCCAGCAGGCGACTAGCGGGGGATCGGACACAGTACTTC.

CDR3 residues: CASSSLQTGTPKTQYF. The CDR3 bases are TGTGCCAGCAGCTCCCTGCAGACCGGGACGCCGAAGACCCAGTACTTC. The genes are TRBV7-9 and TRBJ2-5; D may match TRBD1 or TRBD2 (5 bases each). Germline assignment: CDR1 SEHNR and CDR2 FQNEAQ (reference sequence). V was pared by 4 bases and J by 6 bases, with 21 bases between. The CDR3 covers 16 residues.

This clonotype was seen more than once but under ten times. The genes are TRBV6-5 and TRBJ2-2; weak D call: TRBD2 (6 bases). Germline V lookup: CDR1 MNHEY, CDR2 SVGAGI. V was cut by 7 bases and J by 2 bases, with 14 bases left in between. The CDR3 extends over 15 amino acids. The CDR3 DNA is TGTGCCAGCAACCCCGGGGGAGGTAACACCGGGGAGCTGTTTTTT. Translation gives CASNPGGGNTGELFF.

The table lists this clonotype with a few counts. This chain joins TRBV6-6 and TRBJ2-1, with D tentatively TRBD2 (5 bases). The V and J ends lost 2 bases and 9 bases respectively, with 5 bases between them. The germline V gene encodes CDR1 MNHNY and CDR2 SVGAGI (reference sequence). CDR3 length: 11 residues. This chain's CDR3 is CASSYAGEQFF. The CDR3 DNA reads as TGTGCCAGCAGTTACGCGGGTGAGCAGTTCTTC.

The V gene is TRBV20-1, the J gene TRBJ1-4; D is uncertain. The V and J ends lost 6 bases and 10 bases respectively, with 21 bases between them. The CDR3 consists of 14 residues. Germline V gene sequence: CDR1 DFQATT, CDR2 SNEGSKA (reference sequence). The CDR3 DNA sequence: TGCAGTGCACCCTCCCCGTCTCCGAGTGGAAAACTGTTTTTT. Translating gives CSAPSPSPSGKLFF.

A few counts support this clonotype. The gene calls are TRBV7-2 and TRBJ2-4, with D hard to call. V lost 7 bases and J lost 8, with 15 bases in between. This CDR3 region has 13 residues. Germline CDR1 reads SGHTA; CDR2 reads FQGNSA. CDR3 coding DNA: TGTGCCAGCACCCCGGGCCCCTTAGACATTCAGTACTTC. Translation gives CASTPGPLDIQYF.

The J gene is TRBJ2-7, the V gene TRBV5-1; D could derive from TRBD1 or TRBD2 (5 bases each). The CDR3 has 14 amino acids. The germline V gene has CDR1 SGHRS and CDR2 YFSETQ. V was cut by 0 bases and J by 3 bases, with 10 bases left in between. The DNA for the CDR3 is TGCGCCAGCAGCTTGGGAGCAGGGAGCTACGAGCAGTACGTC. Amino acids: CASSLGAGSYEQYV.

The chain uses TRBV6-5 and TRBJ2-2, with no clear D. Between the trimmed V and J ends, which lost 0 bases and 6 bases, there was a span of 5 bases. The CDR3 has 13 amino acids. From germline, CDR1 is MNHEY and CDR2 SVGAGI. The CDR3 is CASSYSGSGELFF. The CDR3 DNA follows: TGTGCCAGCAGTTACTCAGGGTCCGGGGAGCTGTTTTTT.

The rearrangement joins TRBV6-2 or TRBV6-3 to TRBJ1-5; no definite D call. The germline V and J ends were trimmed by 7 bases and 0 bases, with 7 bases remaining between them. Germline lookup yields CDR1 MNHEY and CDR2 SVGEGT. The length of the CDR3 is 13 residues. The CDR3 DNA reads TGTGCCAGCACTAGGAGTAGCAATCAGCCCCAGCATTTT. This translates into CASTRSSNQPQHF.